The sequence of this TCR beta chain was determined in a study of blood T cells in healthy people across ages. A second roughly 6 to 12 cycle PCR used barcoded and J-beta primers. Each CDR3 protein is one row after TCRdb ran MiXCR on the 5' RACE reads. The sample lists about 1.5 million distinct CDR3 sequences, 35% to 45% occurring once. This clonotype was detected only a few times. Its antigen is not known. Study results and caveats: The study could not conclusively compare naive and antigen-experienced cells, given its unsorted PBMCs.

The CDR3 is made up of 15 amino acids. The germline gives CDR1 MNHEY, CDR2 SVGEGT. V lost 5 bases to trimming and J lost 6 bases; unmatched junction nucleotides: 9. The sample, roughly 9.1 milliliters of peripheral blood, was drawn from each donor. The rearrangement links TRBV6-2 or TRBV6-3 to TRBJ2-3, with 9 bases matching TRBD2. Sequenced material: blood. This TCR was recovered from a woman aged 18-29 years in good health. The chain's CDR3 is CASSEQLAGMDTQYF. The CDR3 DNA reads TGTGCCAGCAGTGAGCAGCTAGCGGGGATGGATACGCAGTATTTT.